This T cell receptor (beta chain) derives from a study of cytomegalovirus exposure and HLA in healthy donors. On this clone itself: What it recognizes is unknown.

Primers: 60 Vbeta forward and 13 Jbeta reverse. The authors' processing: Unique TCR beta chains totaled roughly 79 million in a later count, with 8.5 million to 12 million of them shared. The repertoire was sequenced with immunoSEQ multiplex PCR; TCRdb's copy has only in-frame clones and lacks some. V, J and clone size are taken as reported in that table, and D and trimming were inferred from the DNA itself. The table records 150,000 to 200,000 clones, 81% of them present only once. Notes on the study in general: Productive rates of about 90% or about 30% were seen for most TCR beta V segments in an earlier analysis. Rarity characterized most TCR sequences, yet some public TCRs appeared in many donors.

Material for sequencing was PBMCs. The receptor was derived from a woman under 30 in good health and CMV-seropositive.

CDR3 in DNA: TGTGCCAGCAGTTTACCCACCGGCGGGTCTGAAGCTTTCTTT. This codes for CASSLPTGGSEAFF. The rearrangement uses TRBV5-6 and TRBJ1-1; D not certain. This CDR3 has 14 amino acids. Looked up from germline, CDR1 is SGHDT and CDR2 is YYEEEE. V shed 5 bases and J shed 6 bases, with 17 bases lying between them.